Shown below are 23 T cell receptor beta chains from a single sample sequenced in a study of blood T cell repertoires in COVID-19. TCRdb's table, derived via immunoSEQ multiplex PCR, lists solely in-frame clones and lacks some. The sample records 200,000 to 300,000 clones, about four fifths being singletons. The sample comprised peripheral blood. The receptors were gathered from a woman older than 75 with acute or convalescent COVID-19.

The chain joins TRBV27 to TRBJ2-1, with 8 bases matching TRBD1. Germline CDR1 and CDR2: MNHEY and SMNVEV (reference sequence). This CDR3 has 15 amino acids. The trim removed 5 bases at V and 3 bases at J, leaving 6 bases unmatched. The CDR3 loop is CASSEPGQDYNEQFF. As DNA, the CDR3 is TGTGCCAGCAGTGAACCGGGACAGGACTACAATGAGCAGTTCTTC.

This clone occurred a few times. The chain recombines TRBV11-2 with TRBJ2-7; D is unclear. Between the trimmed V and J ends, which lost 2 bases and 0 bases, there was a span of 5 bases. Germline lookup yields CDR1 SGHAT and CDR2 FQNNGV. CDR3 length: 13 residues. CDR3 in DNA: TGTGCCAGCAGCTTAACCAGCTCCTACGAGCAGTACTTC. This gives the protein CASSLTSSYEQYF.

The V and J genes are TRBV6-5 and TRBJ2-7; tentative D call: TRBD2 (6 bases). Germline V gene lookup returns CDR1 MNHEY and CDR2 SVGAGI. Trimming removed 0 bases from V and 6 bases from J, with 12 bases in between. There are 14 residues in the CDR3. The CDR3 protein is CASSYSRGESEQYF. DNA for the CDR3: TGTGCCAGCAGTTACTCGCGGGGAGAGAGCGAGCAGTACTTC.

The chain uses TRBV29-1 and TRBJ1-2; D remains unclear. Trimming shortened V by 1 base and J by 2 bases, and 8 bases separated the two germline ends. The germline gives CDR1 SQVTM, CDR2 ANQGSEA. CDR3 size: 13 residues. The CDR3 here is CSVEVQQNYGYTF. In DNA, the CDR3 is TGCAGCGTTGAAGTACAACAGAACTATGGCTACACCTTC.

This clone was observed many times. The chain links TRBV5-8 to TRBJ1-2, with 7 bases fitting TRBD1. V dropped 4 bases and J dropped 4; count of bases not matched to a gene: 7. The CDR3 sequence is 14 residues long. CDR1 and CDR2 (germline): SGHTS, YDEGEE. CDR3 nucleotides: TGTGCCAGCAGCCCCGGGACAGCCTCCTATGGCTACACCTTC. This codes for CASSPGTASYGYTF. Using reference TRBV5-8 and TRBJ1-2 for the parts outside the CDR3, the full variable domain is EAGVTQSPTHLIKTRGQQATLRCSPISGHTSVYWYQQALGLGLQFLLWYDEGEERNRGNFPPRFSGRQFPNYSSELNVNALELEDSALYLCASSPGTASYGYTFGSGTRLTVV.

The CDR3, as DNA: TGTGCCAGCAGCTTGGGGGGCGGGGTTCACTCCTACAATGAGCAGTTCTTC. Encoded protein: CASSLGGGVHSYNEQFF. This chain joins TRBV5-4 and TRBJ2-1, with a weak D call TRBD2 (6 bases). CDR3 length: 17 residues. CDR1 is SGHNT, CDR2 YYREEE, per germline (reference sequence). V dropped 0 bases and J dropped 0 bases, with 13 bases sitting between them.

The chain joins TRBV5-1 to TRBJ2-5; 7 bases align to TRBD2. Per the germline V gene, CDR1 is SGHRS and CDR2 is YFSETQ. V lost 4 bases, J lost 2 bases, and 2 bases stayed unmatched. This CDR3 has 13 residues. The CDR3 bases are TGCGCCAGCAGCCAGGGACTACAAGAGACCCAGTACTTC. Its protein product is CASSQGLQETQYF.

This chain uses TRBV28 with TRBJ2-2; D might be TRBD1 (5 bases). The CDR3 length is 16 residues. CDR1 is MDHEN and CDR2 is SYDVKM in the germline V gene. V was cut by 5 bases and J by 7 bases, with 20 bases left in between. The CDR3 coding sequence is TGTGCCAGCAGTCCCCCCCCAGGGTCTTTGGGCGGGGAGCTGTTTTTT. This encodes CASSPPPGSLGGELFF.

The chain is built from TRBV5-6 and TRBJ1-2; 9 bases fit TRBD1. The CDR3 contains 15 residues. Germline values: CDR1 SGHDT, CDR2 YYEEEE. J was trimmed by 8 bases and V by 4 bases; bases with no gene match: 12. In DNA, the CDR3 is TGTGCCAGCAGCCTGACAGGGGGTGGCCTCTTGGGCTACACCTTC. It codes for CASSLTGGGLLGYTF.

The CDR3 DNA is TGTGCCAGCTCGTCGACAGGGGAATTAAACGAGCAGTACTTC. Its protein is CASSSTGELNEQYF. The genes are TRBV18 and TRBJ2-7; the match to TRBD1 covers 8 bases. The CDR3 consists of 14 residues. Germline assignment: CDR1 KGHSH and CDR2 LQKENI. Trimming at V came to 6 bases and at J to 5 bases, leaving 9 bases not matched to a gene.

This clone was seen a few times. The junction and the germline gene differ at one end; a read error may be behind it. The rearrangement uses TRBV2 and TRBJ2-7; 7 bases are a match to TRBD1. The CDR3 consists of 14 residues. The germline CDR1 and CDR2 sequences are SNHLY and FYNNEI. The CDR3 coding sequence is TGTGCCAGCAGCGAAGGGGGACAGTTCTACGAGCAGTACTTC. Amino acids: CASSEGGQFYEQYF.

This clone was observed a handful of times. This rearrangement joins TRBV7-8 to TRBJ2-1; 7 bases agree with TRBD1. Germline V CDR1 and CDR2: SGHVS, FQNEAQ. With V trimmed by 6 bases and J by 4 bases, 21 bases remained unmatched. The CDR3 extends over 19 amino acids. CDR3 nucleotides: TGTGCCAGCAGGTCCGCCGGGACAGAAAAGGTCGGGCAGTACAATGAGCAGTTCTTC. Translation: CASRSAGTEKVGQYNEQFF.

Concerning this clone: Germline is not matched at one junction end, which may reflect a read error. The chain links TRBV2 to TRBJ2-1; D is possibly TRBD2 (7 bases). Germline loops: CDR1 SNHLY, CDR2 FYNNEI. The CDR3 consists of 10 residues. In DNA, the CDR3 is TGTGCCAGCAGCGCCGGGGGGCCCCTCTTC. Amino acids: CASSAGGPLF.

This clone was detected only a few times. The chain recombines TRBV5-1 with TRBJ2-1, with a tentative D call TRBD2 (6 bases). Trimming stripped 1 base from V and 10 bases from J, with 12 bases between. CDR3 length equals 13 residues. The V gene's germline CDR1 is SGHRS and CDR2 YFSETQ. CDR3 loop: CASSLTLREEQFF. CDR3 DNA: TGCGCCAGCAGCTTGACCCTTCGGGAGGAGCAGTTCTTC.

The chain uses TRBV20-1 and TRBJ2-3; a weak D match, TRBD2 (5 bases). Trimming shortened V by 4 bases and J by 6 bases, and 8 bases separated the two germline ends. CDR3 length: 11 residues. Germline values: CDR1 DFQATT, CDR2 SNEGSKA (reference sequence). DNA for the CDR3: TGCAGTGCTAAACTAGTGGATACGCAGTATTTT. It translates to CSAKLVDTQYF.

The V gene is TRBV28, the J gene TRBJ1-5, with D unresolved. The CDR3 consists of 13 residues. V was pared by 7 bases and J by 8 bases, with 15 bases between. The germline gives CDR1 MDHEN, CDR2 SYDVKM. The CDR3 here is CASTLTRGKPQHF. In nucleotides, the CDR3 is TGTGCCAGCACCCTAACACGGGGTAAGCCCCAGCATTTT. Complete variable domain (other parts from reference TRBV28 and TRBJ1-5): DVKVTQSSRYLVKRTGEKVFLECVQDMDHENMFWYRQDPGLGLRLIYFSYDVKMKEKGDIPEGYSVSREKKERFSLILESASTNQTSMYLCASTLTRGKPQHFGDGTRLSIL.

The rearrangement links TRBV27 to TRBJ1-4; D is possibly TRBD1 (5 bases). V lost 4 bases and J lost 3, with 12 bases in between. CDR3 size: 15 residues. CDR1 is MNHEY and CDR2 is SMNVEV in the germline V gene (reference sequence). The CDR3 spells CASSSGGKANEKLFF. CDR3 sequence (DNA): TGTGCCAGCAGTTCGGGGGGTAAGGCTAATGAAAAACTGTTTTTT.

The CDR3 bases are TGTGCCAGCAGCCCGGACAGGGTGGTAGCCGGGGAGCTGTTTTTT. Protein product: CASSPDRVVAGELFF. The chain joins TRBV5-4 to TRBJ2-2, with TRBD1 matching over 8 bases. Germline V CDR1 and CDR2: SGHNT, YYREEE (reference sequence). The junction had 8 bases not matched to a gene; V was cut back by 4 bases and J by 6 bases. This CDR3 spans 15 amino acids. Variable domain in full (rest from reference TRBV5-4 and TRBJ2-2): ETGVTQSPTHLIKTRGQQVTLRCSSQSGHNTVSWYQQALGQGPQFIFQYYREEENGRGNFPPRFSGLQFPNYSSELNVNALELDDSALYLCASSPDRVVAGELFFGEGSRLTVL.

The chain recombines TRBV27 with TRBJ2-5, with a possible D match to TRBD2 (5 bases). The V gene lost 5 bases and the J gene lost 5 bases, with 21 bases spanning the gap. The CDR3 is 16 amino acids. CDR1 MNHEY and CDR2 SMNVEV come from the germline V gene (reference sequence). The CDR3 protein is CASSPGVAIRGETQYF. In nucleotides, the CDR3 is TGTGCCAGCAGTCCCGGGGTAGCGATTAGAGGGGAGACCCAGTACTTC.

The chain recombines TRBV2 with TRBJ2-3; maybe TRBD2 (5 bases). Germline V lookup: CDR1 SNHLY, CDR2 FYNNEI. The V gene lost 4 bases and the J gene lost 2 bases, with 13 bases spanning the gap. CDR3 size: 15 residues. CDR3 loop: CASSGHGEHTDTQYF. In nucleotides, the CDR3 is TGTGCCAGCAGTGGACACGGGGAACACACAGATACGCAGTATTTT.

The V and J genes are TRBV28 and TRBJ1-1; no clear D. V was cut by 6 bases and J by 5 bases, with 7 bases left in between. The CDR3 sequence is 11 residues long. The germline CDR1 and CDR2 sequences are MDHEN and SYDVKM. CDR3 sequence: CASRDGTEAFF. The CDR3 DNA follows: TGTGCCAGCAGAGACGGGACTGAAGCTTTCTTT.

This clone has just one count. CDR3 nucleotide sequence: TGTGCCAGCTCACCAGTGACTAGCACAGATACGCAGTATTTT. Protein sequence: CASSPVTSTDTQYF. J is TRBJ2-3 and V is TRBV18; the D is unclear. Germline lookup yields CDR1 KGHSH and CDR2 LQKENI. The CDR3 contains 14 residues. The germline V and J ends were trimmed by 2 bases and 0 bases, with 6 bases remaining between them.

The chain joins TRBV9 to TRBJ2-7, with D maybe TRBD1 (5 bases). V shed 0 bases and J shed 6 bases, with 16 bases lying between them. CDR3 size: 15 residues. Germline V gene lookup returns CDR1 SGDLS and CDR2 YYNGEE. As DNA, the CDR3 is TGTGCCAGCAGCGTAGCTACGTCAGGGCCGGGCGAGCAGTACTTC. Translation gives CASSVATSGPGEQYF.